These T cell receptor beta chains were read from a single sample in a study of CD8+CD57+ T cells in acquired aplastic anemia. TCRdb re-called the reads through MiXCR, storing one row per CDR3 protein. The sample lists 200,000 to 300,000 distinct CDR3 sequences, 70% to 85% occurring once. Sequencing was carried out using sorted CD4+, CD8+, or CD8+CD57+ T cells (not recorded which) from PBMCs. The receptors come from a human donor with aplastic anemia. The CDR3 runs from the conserved cysteine through the conserved F or W. A D gene is named only where the DNA matches it firmly. Only part of the rows carry a size: once, few, many, or a class if the clone is expanded.

.	TRBV5-8	TRBJ1-2	.	CASINETGYTF	TGTGCCAGCATCAACGAGACGGGCTACACCTTC
.	TRBV29-1	TRBJ2-7	.	CSVEVSYEQYF	TGCAGCGTTGAAGTAAGTTACGAGCAGTACTTC
TRBD2	TRBV7-9	TRBJ2-1	many	CASSLVDGRGSYNEQFF	TGTGCCAGCAGCTTAGTTGACGGGAGGGGGTCCTACAATGAGCAGTTCTTC
TRBD2	TRBV7-9	TRBJ2-3	many	CASSSTSGVSTDTQYF	TGTGCCAGCAGCTCGACTAGCGGGGTGAGCACAGATACGCAGTATTTT
.	TRBV2	TRBJ2-2	.	CASSLGGLPGELFF	TGCGCCAGCAGCTTGGGGGGGCTTCCCGGGGAGCTGTTTTTT
.	TRBV29-1	TRBJ2-7	.	CSVLDSRYEQYF	TGCAGCGTCCTGGACTCCCGCTACGAGCAGTACTTC
.	TRBV29-1	TRBJ1-4	few	CSVGGDPSEKLFF	TGCAGCGTGGGGGGGGACCCGAGTGAAAAACTGTTTTTT
.	TRBV29-1	TRBJ1-2	few	CSVGTSSSGYTF	TGCAGCGTTGGGACATCCTCGAGTGGCTACACCTTC
.	TRBV15	TRBJ1-4	.	CATSFVIHTTNEKLFF	TGTGCCACCAGCTTCGTGATACACACGACTAATGAAAAACTGTTTTTT
.	TRBV9	TRBJ2-1	.	CASSIGGDFSYEQFF	TGTGCCAGCAGCATAGGTGGGGACTTTTCCTACGAGCAGTTCTTC
.	TRBV29-1	TRBJ1-1	few	CSVEVYSLNTEAFF	TGCAGCGTTGAAGTGTATTCCCTGAACACTGAAGCTTTCTTT
.	TRBV5-6	TRBJ2-3	.	CASSATGPDTQYF	TGTGCCAGCAGCGCGACGGGACCAGATACGCAGTATTTT
TRBD2	TRBV7-8	TRBJ2-1	.	CASSFAGGRGTHEQFF	TGCGCCAGCAGCTTTGCGGGAGGCCGCGGGACCCATGAGCAGTTCTTC
.	TRBV7-9	TRBJ2-1	.	CASGVPTSQGSHEQFF	TGTGCCAGCGGGGTTCCAACAAGCCAGGGGAGCCATGAGCAGTTCTTC
TRBD1	TRBV13	TRBJ1-2	few	CASSSPGQGNYGYTF	TGTGCCAGCAGCTCACCGGGACAGGGGAACTATGGCTACACCTTC
.	TRBV7-9	TRBJ2-5	.	CASSQAGTAQETQYF	TGTGCCAGCAGCCAGGCCGGGACTGCTCAAGAGACCCAGTACTTC
.	TRBV5-4	TRBJ1-1	.	CASVGESRGQDEAFF	TGTGCCAGCGTAGGGGAGAGCAGAGGGCAAGATGAAGCTTTCTTT
.	TRBV13	TRBJ2-5	once	CASISRVMYQETQYF	TGTGCCAGCATTTCGCGGGTCATGTACCAAGAGACCCAGTACTTC
.	TRBV2	TRBJ1-3	.	CASSVRNTIYF	TGTGCCAGCAGTGTGAGAAACACCATATATTTT
.	TRBV24-1	TRBJ2-2	.	CRSASSIATGELFF	TGTCGCTCCGCCAGTAGCATCGCTACCGGGGAGCTGTTTTTT
.	TRBV9	TRBJ2-6	.	CASSVAGSNGANVLTF	TGTGCCAGCAGCGTAGCGGGAAGCAACGGGGCCAACGTCCTGACTTTC
.	TRBV15	TRBJ1-6	.	CATSWGRGLSPLHF	TGTGCCACCAGCTGGGGCAGGGGACTTTCACCCCTCCACTTT
.	TRBV2	TRBJ2-5	.	CATSEANEQQPQYF	TGTGCCACCAGCGAAGCCAATGAGCAACAGCCCCAGTACTTC
.	TRBV10-3	TRBJ1-5	.	CAISGPDLSQPQHF	TGTGCCATCAGTGGCCCGGACCTGAGTCAGCCCCAGCATTTT
.	TRBV7-9	TRBJ1-1	.	CASSFQSSGGTEAFF	TGTGCCAGCAGCTTTCAGAGCAGCGGGGGGACCGAAGCTTTCTTT
.	TRBV5-4	TRBJ2-5	.	CASSFGTKTQYF	TGTGCCAGCAGCTTCGGGACAAAGACCCAGTACTTC
.	TRBV5-1	TRBJ2-3	.	CASSPAQVGYTQYF	TGCGCCAGCAGCCCCGCACAGGTGGGCTATACGCAGTATTTT
.	TRBV9	TRBJ2-3	.	CASSHGVDSYEHF	TGTGCCAGCAGCCACGGCGTGGACTCCTACGAGCATTTT
.	TRBV24-1	TRBJ2-1	.	CATRGFSGYNEQFF	TGCGCCACTAGAGGATTTTCGGGCTACAATGAGCAGTTCTTC
.	TRBV7-9	TRBJ2-3	.	CASRLGAVLRARDF	TGTGCCAGCCGCCTCGGAGCAGTTCTCCGGGCCAGGGACTTT
.	TRBV7-8	TRBJ2-3	once	CASSRTRTGDSPHF	TGTGCCAGCAGCCGCACGAGAACAGGGGACTCACCCCATTTT
.	TRBV7-6	TRBJ2-1	.	CASSLAHSTKSDEQFF	TGTGCCAGCAGCTTAGCCCACAGCACAAAAAGCGATGAGCAGTTCTTC